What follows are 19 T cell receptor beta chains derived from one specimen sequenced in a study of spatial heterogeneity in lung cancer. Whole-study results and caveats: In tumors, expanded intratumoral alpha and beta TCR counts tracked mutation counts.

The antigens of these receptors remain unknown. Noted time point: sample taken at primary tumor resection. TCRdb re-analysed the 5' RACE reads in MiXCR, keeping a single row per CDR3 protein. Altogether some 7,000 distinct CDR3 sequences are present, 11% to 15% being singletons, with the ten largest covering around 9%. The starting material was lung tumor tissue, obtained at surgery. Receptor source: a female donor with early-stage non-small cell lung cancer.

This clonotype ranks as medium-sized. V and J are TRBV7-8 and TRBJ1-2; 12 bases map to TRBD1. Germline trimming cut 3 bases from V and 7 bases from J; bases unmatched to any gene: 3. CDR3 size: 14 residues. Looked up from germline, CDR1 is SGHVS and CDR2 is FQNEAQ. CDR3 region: CASSLGQGAIGYTF. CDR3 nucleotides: TGTGCCAGCAGCTTGGGACAGGGGGCGATTGGCTACACCTTC.

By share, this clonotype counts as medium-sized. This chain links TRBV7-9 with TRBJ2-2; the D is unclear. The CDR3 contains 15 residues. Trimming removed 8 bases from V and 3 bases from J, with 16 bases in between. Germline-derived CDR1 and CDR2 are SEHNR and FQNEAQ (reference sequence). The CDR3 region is CASALLVGYTGELFF. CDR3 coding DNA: TGTGCCAGCGCACTGCTGGTTGGCTACACCGGGGAGCTGTTTTTT.

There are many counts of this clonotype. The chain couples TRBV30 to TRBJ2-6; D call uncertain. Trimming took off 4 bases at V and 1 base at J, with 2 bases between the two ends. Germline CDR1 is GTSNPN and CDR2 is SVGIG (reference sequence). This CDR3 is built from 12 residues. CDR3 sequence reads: CAWKSGANVLTF. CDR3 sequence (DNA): TGTGCCTGGAAATCTGGGGCCAACGTCCTGACTTTC.

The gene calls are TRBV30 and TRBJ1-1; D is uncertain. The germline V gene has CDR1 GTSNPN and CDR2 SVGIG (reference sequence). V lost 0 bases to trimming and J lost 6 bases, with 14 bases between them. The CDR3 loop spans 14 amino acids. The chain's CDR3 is CAWSVKQFRAEAFF. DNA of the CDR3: TGTGCCTGGAGTGTGAAACAATTTAGGGCTGAAGCTTTCTTT.

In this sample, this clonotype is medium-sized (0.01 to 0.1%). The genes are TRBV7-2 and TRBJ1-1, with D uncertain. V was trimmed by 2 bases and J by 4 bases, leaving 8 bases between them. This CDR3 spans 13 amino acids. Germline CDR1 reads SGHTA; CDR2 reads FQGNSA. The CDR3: CASSLKWGTEAFF. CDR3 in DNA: TGTGCCAGCAGCTTAAAATGGGGCACTGAAGCTTTCTTT.

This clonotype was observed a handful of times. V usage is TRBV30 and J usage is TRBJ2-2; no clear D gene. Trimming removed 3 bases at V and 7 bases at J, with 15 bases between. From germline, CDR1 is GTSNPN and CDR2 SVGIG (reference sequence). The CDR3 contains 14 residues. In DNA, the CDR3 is TGTGCCTGGAGAGTGGGTCCCACGAGCGGGGAGCTGTTTTTT. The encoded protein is CAWRVGPTSGELFF.

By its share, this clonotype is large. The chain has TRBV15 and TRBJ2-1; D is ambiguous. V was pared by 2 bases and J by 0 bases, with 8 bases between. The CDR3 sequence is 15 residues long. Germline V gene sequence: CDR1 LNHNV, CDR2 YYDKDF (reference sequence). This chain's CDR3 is CATSRMRPSYNEQFF. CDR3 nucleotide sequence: TGTGCCACCAGCAGAATGCGGCCCTCCTACAATGAGCAGTTCTTC.

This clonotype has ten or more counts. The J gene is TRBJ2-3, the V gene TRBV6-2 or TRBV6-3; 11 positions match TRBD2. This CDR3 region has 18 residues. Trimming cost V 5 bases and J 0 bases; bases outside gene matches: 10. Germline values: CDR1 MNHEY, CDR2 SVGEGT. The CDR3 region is CASSETSGGRYSTDTQYF. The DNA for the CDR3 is TGTGCCAGCAGTGAAACTAGCGGGGGCCGCTATAGCACAGATACGCAGTATTTT.

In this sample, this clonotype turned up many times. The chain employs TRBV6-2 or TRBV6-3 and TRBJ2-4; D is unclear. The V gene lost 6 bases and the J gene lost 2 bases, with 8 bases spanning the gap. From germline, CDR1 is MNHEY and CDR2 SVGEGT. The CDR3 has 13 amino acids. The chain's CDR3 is CASRPRTKNIQYF. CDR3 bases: TGTGCCAGCAGGCCTAGAACCAAAAACATTCAGTACTTC.

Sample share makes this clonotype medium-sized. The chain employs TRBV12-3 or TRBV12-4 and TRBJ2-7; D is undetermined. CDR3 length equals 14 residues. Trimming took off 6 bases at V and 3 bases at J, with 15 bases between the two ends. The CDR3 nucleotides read TGTGCCAGCAGCCCTCGGGCCTTCGGCTACGAGCAGTACTTC. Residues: CASSPRAFGYEQYF.

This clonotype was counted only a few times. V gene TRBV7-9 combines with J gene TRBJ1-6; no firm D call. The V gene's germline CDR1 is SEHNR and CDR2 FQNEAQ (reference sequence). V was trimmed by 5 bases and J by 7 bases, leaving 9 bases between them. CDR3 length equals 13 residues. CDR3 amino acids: CASSKWENSPLHF. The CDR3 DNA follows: TGTGCCAGCAGCAAGTGGGAGAATTCACCCCTCCACTTT.

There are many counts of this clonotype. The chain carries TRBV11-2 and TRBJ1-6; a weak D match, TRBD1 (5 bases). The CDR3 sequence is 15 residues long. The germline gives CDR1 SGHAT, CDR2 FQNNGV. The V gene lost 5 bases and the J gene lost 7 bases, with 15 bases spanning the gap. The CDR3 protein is CASSGALGLNSPLHF. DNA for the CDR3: TGTGCCAGCAGCGGTGCATTGGGGCTAAATTCACCCCTCCACTTT. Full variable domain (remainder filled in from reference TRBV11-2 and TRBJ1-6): EAGVAQSPRYKIIEKRQSVAFWCNPISGHATLYWYQQILGQGPKLLIQFQNNGVVDDSQLPKDRFSAERLKGVDSTLKIQPAKLEDSAVYLCASSGALGLNSPLHFGNGTRLTVT.

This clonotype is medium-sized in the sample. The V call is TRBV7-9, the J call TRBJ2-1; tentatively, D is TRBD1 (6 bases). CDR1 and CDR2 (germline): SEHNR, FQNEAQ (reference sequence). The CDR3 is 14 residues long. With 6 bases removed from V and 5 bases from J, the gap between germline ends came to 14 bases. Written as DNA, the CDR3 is TGTGCCAGCAGGCGAGGGGGTATTCACAATGAGCAGTTCTTC. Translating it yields CASRRGGIHNEQFF. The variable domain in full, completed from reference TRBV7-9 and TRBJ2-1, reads DTGVSQNPRHKITKRGQNVTFRCDPISEHNRLYWYRQTLGQGPEFLTYFQNEAQLEKSRLLSDRFSAERPKGSFSTLEIQRTEQGDSAMYLCASRRGGIHNEQFFGPGTRLTVL.

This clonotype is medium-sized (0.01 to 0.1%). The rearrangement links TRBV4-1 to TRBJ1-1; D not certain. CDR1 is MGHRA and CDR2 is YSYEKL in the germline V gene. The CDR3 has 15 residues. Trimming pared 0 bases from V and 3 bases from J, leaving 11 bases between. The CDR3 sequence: CASSQDRRAHTEAFF. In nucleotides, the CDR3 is TGCGCCAGCAGCCAAGATCGCCGGGCCCACACTGAAGCTTTCTTT.

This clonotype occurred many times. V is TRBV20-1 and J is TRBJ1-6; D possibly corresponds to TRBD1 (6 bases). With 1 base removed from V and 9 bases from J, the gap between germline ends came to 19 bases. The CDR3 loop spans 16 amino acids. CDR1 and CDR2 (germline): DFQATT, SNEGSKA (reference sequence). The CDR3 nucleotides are TGCAGTGCTAGAGCCGCCGGGGGGGCGGGTGGTTCACCCCTCCACTTT. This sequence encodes CSARAAGGAGGSPLHF.

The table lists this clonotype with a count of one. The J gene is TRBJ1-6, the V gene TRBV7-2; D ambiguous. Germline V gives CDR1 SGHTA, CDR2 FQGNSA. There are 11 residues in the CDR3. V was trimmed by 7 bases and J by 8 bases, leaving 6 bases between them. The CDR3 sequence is CASKEYSPLHF. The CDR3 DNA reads TGTGCCAGCAAGGAGTATTCACCCCTCCACTTT.

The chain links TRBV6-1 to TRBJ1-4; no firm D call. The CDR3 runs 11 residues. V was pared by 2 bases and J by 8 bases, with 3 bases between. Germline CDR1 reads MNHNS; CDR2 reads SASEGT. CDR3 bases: TGTGCCAGCAGTGAACAGGAAAAACTGTTTTTT. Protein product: CASSEQEKLFF.

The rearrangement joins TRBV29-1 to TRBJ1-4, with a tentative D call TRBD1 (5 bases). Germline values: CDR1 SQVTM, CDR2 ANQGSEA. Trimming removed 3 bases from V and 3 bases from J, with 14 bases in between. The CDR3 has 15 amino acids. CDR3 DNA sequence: TGCAGCGTTGAGGGAGGGGACTCGGCTAATGAAAAACTGTTTTTT. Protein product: CSVEGGDSANEKLFF.

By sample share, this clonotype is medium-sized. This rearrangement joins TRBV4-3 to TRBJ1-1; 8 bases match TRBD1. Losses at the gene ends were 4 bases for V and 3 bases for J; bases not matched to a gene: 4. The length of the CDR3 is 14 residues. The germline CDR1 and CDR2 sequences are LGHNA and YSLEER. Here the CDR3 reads CASSRGTGYTEAFF. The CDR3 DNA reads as TGCGCCAGCAGCCGAGGGACAGGCTACACTGAAGCTTTCTTT.